Shown below are 14 T cell receptor beta chains from a single sample sequenced in a study of beta chain features in type 1 diabetes. Expressed TCRB transcripts were sequenced, since all the RNA that had been isolated was reverse transcribed. TCRdb's copy holds only in-frame clones and misses some; the assay was immunoSEQ multiplex PCR. The repertoire holds about 320,000 clones, with 14% as singletons. The material sequenced was central memory CD4+ T cells from blood. These receptors all stem from a young man in good health.

In this sample, this clone turned up a few times. The J gene is TRBJ2-7, the V gene TRBV18; D may correspond to TRBD1 or TRBD2 (5 bases each). Germline V gives CDR1 KGHSH, CDR2 LQKENI. The CDR3 runs to 14 residues. Trimming left V 3 bases short and J 6 bases short, with 15 bases between. CDR3 DNA: TGTGCCAGCTCACCTCGTCCACAGGCGGGCGAGCAGTACGTC. Its translation is CASSPRPQAGEQYV.

The J gene is TRBJ2-1, the V gene TRBV15, with D perhaps matching TRBD2 (6 bases). Germline values: CDR1 LNHNV, CDR2 YYDKDF (reference sequence). CDR3 size: 16 residues. Trimming removed 11 bases from V and 5 bases from J, with 25 bases in between. CDR3 nucleotides: TGTGCCCCCCGGTGGCGGGACGGTCGAGATAACAATGAGCAGTTCTTC. Residues: CAPRWRDGRDNNEQFF.

This clone was seen more than once but under ten times. The chain uses TRBV7-9 and TRBJ1-3; D unclear. This CDR3 region has 13 residues. The V end lost 3 bases, the J end lost 0 bases, and 3 bases lay between the germline ends. Germline V gene sequence: CDR1 SEHNR, CDR2 FQNEAQ (reference sequence). CDR3 sequence: CASSLNSGNTIYF. In nucleotides, the CDR3 is TGTGCCAGCAGCTTGAACTCTGGAAACACCATATATTTT. Full variable domain (rest looked up from reference TRBV7-9 and TRBJ1-3): DTGVSQNPRHKITKRGQNVTFRCDPISEHNRLYWYRQTLGQGPEFLTYFQNEAQLEKSRLLSDRFSAERPKGSFSTLEIQRTEQGDSAMYLCASSLNSGNTIYFGEGSWLTVV.

The V and J genes are TRBV9 and TRBJ2-2; no definite D call. The germline V gene encodes CDR1 SGDLS and CDR2 YYNGEE. The length of the CDR3 is 16 residues. Trimming removed 0 bases from V and 1 base from J, with 10 bases in between. CDR3 sequence: CASSVDIAQNTGELFF. The CDR3 DNA reads as TGTGCCAGCAGCGTAGATATAGCCCAGAACACCGGGGAGCTGTTTTTT.

The chain joins TRBV9 to TRBJ1-2; 11 positions agree with TRBD1. V lost 4 bases and J lost 6; bases outside the gene matches: 17. There are 18 residues in the CDR3. Per germline, CDR1 SGDLS and CDR2 YYNGEE. CDR3: CASSTGPGGTGGSDGYTF. In DNA form, the CDR3 reads TGTGCCAGCAGCACCGGCCCCGGGGGGACAGGGGGTAGTGATGGCTACACCTTC.

This clone has more than one count but fewer than ten. The same CDR3 also results from other DNA sequences found in this sample. The genes are TRBV2 and TRBJ2-7; TRBD2 matches 8 bases. This CDR3 comprises 13 residues. J was trimmed by 4 bases and V by 4 bases; bases with no gene match: 3. CDR1 is SNHLY and CDR2 is FYNNEI in the germline V gene. The CDR3 here is CASSVGGAYEQYF. DNA for the CDR3: TGTGCCAGCAGTGTCGGGGGGGCTTACGAGCAGTACTTC.

The rearrangement joins TRBV11-3 to TRBJ2-7; a weak D match, TRBD1 (6 bases). Germline CDR1 is SGHNT and CDR2 is YENEEA. Trimming stripped 5 bases from V and 6 bases from J, with 17 bases between. This CDR3 spans 14 amino acids. CDR3 sequence (DNA): TGTGCCAGCAGCCAAGGGCAGGGGCTTAGCGAGCAGTACGTC. Translated: CASSQGQGLSEQYV.

V is TRBV7-6 and J is TRBJ1-5; D may be TRBD1 (5 bases). The CDR3 is 13 amino acids. In germline, CDR1 is SGHVS, CDR2 FNYEAQ. V gave up 5 bases and J gave up 9 bases, with 14 bases separating them. The CDR3 sequence: CASSRTQGPPQHF. DNA for the CDR3: TGTGCCAGCAGCCGAACTCAGGGACCGCCCCAGCATTTT.

The chain carries TRBV30 and TRBJ2-5; D is ambiguous. Germline CDR1 GTSNPN, CDR2 SVGIG (reference sequence). Trimming pared 3 bases from V and 1 base from J, leaving 12 bases between. The CDR3 runs to 14 residues. CDR3 region: CAWRADAPQETQYF. CDR3 coding DNA: TGTGCCTGGAGGGCCGACGCGCCCCAAGAGACCCAGTACTTC.

The rearrangement uses TRBV11-2 and TRBJ1-2; D is unclear. The V and J ends lost 5 bases and 0 bases respectively, with 13 bases between them. The CDR3 loop spans 15 amino acids. Germline CDR1 SGHAT, CDR2 FQNNGV. The CDR3 DNA is TGTGCCAGCAGCCTCAAGGACGGCCCTAACTATGGCTACACCTTC. Its translation is CASSLKDGPNYGYTF.

The chain joins TRBV7-2 to TRBJ2-3; TRBD2 aligns across 9 bases. The CDR3 length is 16 residues. Germline-derived CDR1 and CDR2 are SGHTA and FQGNSA. V dropped 8 bases and J dropped 5; count of bases not matched to a gene: 14. The CDR3 is CASQREASGKGDTQYF. The CDR3 region has the DNA TGTGCCAGCCAAAGAGAAGCTAGCGGGAAGGGAGATACGCAGTATTTT.

This chain connects TRBV10-3 to TRBJ1-2; D is possibly TRBD1 (5 bases). Trimming took 6 bases from V and 7 from J, leaving 15 bases between them. This CDR3 has 13 residues. Germline assignment: CDR1 ENHRY and CDR2 SYGVKD. CDR3 in amino acids: CAIRQAEKGGYTF. CDR3 coding DNA: TGTGCCATCAGACAGGCCGAGAAGGGTGGCTACACCTTC.

This clone has a handful of counts. The gene calls are TRBV7-2 and TRBJ1-4; 7 bases are shared with TRBD1. Trimming took 3 bases from V and 15 from J; bases not matched to a gene: 10. The CDR3 loop spans 13 amino acids. From germline, CDR1 is SGHTA and CDR2 FQGNSA. The CDR3 sequence is CASSLDRDDRVFF. CDR3 DNA: TGTGCCAGCAGCTTGGACCGGGACGACAGGGTGTTTTTT.

This clone occurred many times. This sequence joins TRBV7-2 and TRBJ2-5; 10 bases match TRBD1. J lost 5 bases, V lost 5 bases, and 5 bases had no gene match. The CDR3 totals 14 residues. CDR1 and CDR2 from the germline V gene are SGHTA and FQGNSA. The CDR3 sequence is CASSRTGGWETQYF. The CDR3, as DNA: TGTGCCAGCAGCCGGACAGGGGGTTGGGAGACCCAGTACTTC.